The clone carrying this T cell receptor (beta chain) came up a few times. What it recognizes is unknown. The sample belongs to a study of blood T cells in healthy people across ages. A second PCR of about 6 to 12 cycles used a sample-barcoded 5' primer and a J-beta primer mix. Unique molecular identifiers of 12 random nucleotides labeled each cDNA. All samples gave at least 2.5 million CDR3-containing paired-end reads. MiXCR, run by TCRdb on the 5' RACE reads, gives a single entry per CDR3 protein. The table records about 1 million distinct CDR3 sequences, around 45% of them present only once. The germline CDR1 and CDR2 sequences are SGDLS and YYNGEE. With V trimmed by 0 bases and J by 0 bases, 6 bases remained unmatched. The CDR3 is 17 amino acids. General study points: Estimates of diversity drawn from one million T cells were considered underestimates.

PBMCs were isolated at a quantity of at least 6 million per sample. Sequencing was done on a sample of blood. This clonotype was sampled from a woman aged 60-70 years in good health. The chain is built from TRBV9 and TRBJ2-1; 7 bases fit TRBD2. The CDR3 DNA reads TGTGCCAGCAGCGTAGTGGGAGGCGGGAGCTCCTACAATGAGCAGTTCTTC. Encoded protein: CASSVVGGGSSYNEQFF.